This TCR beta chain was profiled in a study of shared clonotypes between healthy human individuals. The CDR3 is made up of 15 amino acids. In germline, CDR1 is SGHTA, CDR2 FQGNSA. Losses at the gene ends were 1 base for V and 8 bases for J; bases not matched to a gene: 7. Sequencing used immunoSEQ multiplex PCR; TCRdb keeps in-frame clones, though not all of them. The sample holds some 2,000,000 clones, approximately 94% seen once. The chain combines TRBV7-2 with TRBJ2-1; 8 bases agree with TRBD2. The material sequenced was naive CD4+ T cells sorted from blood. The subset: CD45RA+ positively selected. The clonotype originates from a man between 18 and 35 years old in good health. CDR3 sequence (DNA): TGTGCCAGCAGCTTAGGAGCGGGAGAAGGGTATGAGCAGTTCTTC. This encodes CASSLGAGEGYEQFF.